This T cell receptor (beta chain) was profiled in a study of beta chain features in type 1 diabetes. The study, taken as a whole, reports: A moderate, significant TCRB CDR3 shortening appeared in type 1 diabetes across four CD4+ subsets.

This clone has just a few counts. Its antigen is unknown. V was pared by 5 bases and J by 5 bases, with 14 bases of the junction left unmatched. Germline lookup yields CDR1 KGHSH and CDR2 LQKENI. The CDR3 runs 17 residues. Every isolated RNA sample was fully reverse transcribed, so sequencing captured expressed TCRB transcripts. The data were produced by immunoSEQ multiplex PCR, yet TCRdb's version contains in-frame clones alone and is incomplete. The table has over 150,000 clones, about a tenth seen once. The genes are TRBV18 and TRBJ1-1; TRBD1 aligns across 10 bases. The clonotype was recovered from a man in his thirties or forties with type 1 diabetes. Sequencing was carried out using central memory CD4+ T cells from blood. The CDR3 DNA reads TGTGCCAGCTCAGACTCCCGGGACAGGGGATCGAGGACTGAAGCTTTCTTT. It encodes CASSDSRDRGSRTEAFF.